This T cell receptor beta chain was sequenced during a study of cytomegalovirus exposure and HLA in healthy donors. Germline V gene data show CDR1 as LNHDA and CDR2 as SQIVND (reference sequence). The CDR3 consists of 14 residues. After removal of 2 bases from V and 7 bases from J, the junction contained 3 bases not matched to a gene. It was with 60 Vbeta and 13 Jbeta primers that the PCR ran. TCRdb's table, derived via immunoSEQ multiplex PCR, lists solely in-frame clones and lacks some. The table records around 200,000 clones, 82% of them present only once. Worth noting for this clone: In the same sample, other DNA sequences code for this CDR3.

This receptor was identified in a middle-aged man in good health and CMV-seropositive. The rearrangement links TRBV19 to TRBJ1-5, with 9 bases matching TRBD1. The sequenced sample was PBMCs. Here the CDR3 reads CASSIWTGDQPQHF. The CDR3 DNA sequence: TGTGCCAGTAGTATATGGACAGGGGACCAGCCCCAGCATTTT.